The 6 T cell receptor beta chains listed next were all sequenced from one sample in a study of blood T cell repertoires in COVID-19. Repertoires were generated with immunoSEQ multiplex PCR, while TCRdb's copy carries only in-frame clones and drops some. The sample yields 430,000 or so clones, roughly 88% seen once. Sequencing used PBMCs or T cells enriched from blood (not recorded which). The receptors shown here come from a woman under 30 who had been exposed to COVID-19.

The chain couples TRBV2 to TRBJ1-4; tentative D call: TRBD1 (6 bases). This CDR3 region has 14 residues. Trimming took off 5 bases at V and 3 bases at J, with 10 bases between the two ends. Germline CDR1 and CDR2: SNHLY and FYNNEI. CDR3: CASSTDRPNEKLFF. The CDR3 DNA is TGTGCCAGCAGTACCGACAGGCCTAATGAAAAACTGTTTTTT.

The chain combines TRBV2 with TRBJ2-5; 9 bases map to TRBD1. V shed 8 bases and J 5 bases; nucleotides not matched to a gene: 9. This CDR3 region has 14 residues. Germline assignment: CDR1 SNHLY and CDR2 FYNNEI. CDR3 residues: CASSGQGIRETQYF. CDR3 sequence (DNA): TGTGCCAGCTCGGGACAGGGAATAAGGGAGACCCAGTACTTC.

The chain uses TRBV19 and TRBJ1-4; possibly TRBD1 for D (6 bases). This CDR3 contains 16 residues. Germline CDR1 reads LNHDA; CDR2 reads SQIVND (reference sequence). Trimming removed 6 bases from V and 6 bases from J, with 20 bases in between. CDR3 amino acids: CASRPQGPPDYEKLFF. The CDR3, as DNA: TGTGCCAGTAGGCCTCAGGGGCCCCCAGATTATGAAAAACTGTTTTTT. The whole variable domain, filled in from reference TRBV19 and TRBJ1-4, reads DGGITQSPKYLFRKEGQNVTLSCEQNLNHDAMYWYRQDPGQGLRLIYYSQIVNDFQKGDIAEGYSVSREKKESFPLTVTSAQKNPTAFYLCASRPQGPPDYEKLFFGSGTQLSVL.

The chain is built from TRBV18 and TRBJ1-3; no clear D. V dropped 2 bases and J dropped 7 bases, with 12 bases sitting between them. Germline CDR1 is KGHSH and CDR2 is LQKENI. The CDR3 has 14 residues. For the CDR3, the DNA is TGTGCCAGCTCACCAGGCGTCGAGGTCAACACCATATATTTT. It codes for CASSPGVEVNTIYF.

This clone has at least ten counts. CDR3 protein: CASHPSGAHTGELFF. As DNA, the CDR3 is TGTGCCAGCCACCCTAGCGGGGCCCACACCGGGGAGCTGTTTTTT. V gene TRBV6-4 combines with J gene TRBJ2-2; 9 bases line up with TRBD2. J was trimmed by 3 bases and V by 8 bases; bases with no gene match: 7. The length of the CDR3 is 15 residues. CDR1 and CDR2 from the germline V gene are MRHNA and SNTAGT.

This clone is a singleton in its sample. This chain links TRBV28 with TRBJ2-1; 10 bases match TRBD2. V lost 5 bases, J lost 9 bases, and 13 bases stayed unmatched. Per the germline V gene, CDR1 is MDHEN and CDR2 is SYDVKM. The CDR3 is 16 residues long. The CDR3 nucleotides are TGTGCCAGCAGTCCTAGCGGGGGCCTCCCGGGACTTGAGCAGTTCTTC. Amino acids: CASSPSGGLPGLEQFF.